The 20 T cell receptor beta chains reported below all come from one sample, sequenced in a study of tumor and adjacent non-tumor tissue in lung cancer. The library came from three nested PCR rounds adapted from ARM-PCR protocols. TCRdb analysed the multiplex PCR reads with MiXCR anew, one entry per CDR3 protein. This table holds under 95,000 distinct CDR3 sequences, roughly two thirds found once. The template was RNA from unsorted bulk tissue. Sequenced input: lung tumor tissue. The receptors here all came from an older man with non-small cell lung cancer.

This chain connects TRBV29-1 to TRBJ2-1, with no clear D. V lost 0 bases to trimming and J lost 10 bases, with 4 bases between them. The CDR3 covers 10 residues. Germline V CDR1 and CDR2: SQVTM, ANQGSEA. CDR3 region: CSVEDTEQFF. The CDR3 nucleotides read TGCAGCGTTGAAGACACCGAGCAGTTCTTC.

With respect to this clonotype: At one of its ends the junction is not consistent with the germline gene, which may arise from a read error. The V call is TRBV11-2, the J call TRBJ2-5; D remains ambiguous. Germline CDR1 reads SGHAT; CDR2 reads FQNNGV. This CDR3 region has 11 residues. In nucleotides, the CDR3 is TGTGCCAACAGCTTACAAGAGACTCAGTACTTC. This gives the protein CANSLQETQYF. Full variable domain (missing parts from reference TRBV11-2 and TRBJ2-5): EAGVAQSPRYKIIEKRQSVAFWCNPISGHATLYWYQQILGQGPKLLIQFQNNGVVDDSQLPKDRFSAERLKGVDSTLKIQPAKLEDSAVYLCANSLQETQYFGPGTRLLVL.

Many counts were recorded for this clonotype. The chain couples TRBV25-1 to TRBJ1-4, with D possibly matching TRBD1 (6 bases). V lost 6 bases, J lost 7 bases, and 21 bases lay in between. Per the germline V gene, CDR1 is MGHDK and CDR2 is SYGVNS. This CDR3 comprises 16 residues. The CDR3 DNA reads TGTGCCAGCAGCCCGATCACCCTAGGGGGTGGTGAAAAACTGTTTTTT. This codes for CASSPITLGGGEKLFF.

The chain recombines TRBV28 with TRBJ2-7; D gene unclear. Trimming took 2 bases from V and 4 from J, leaving 3 bases between them. Per germline, CDR1 MDHEN and CDR2 SYDVKM. This CDR3 is 11 amino acids long. The CDR3 sequence is CASSLIYEQYF. The CDR3 DNA reads as TGTGCCAGCAGTTTAATTTACGAGCAGTACTTC.

The chain combines TRBV1 with TRBJ2-4. TRBV1 is a pseudogene. The CDR3 runs 16 residues. The CDR3 here is CTSFQRPKRRGEIQYF. CDR3 coding DNA: TGCACCAGCTTCCAGCGACCAAAGAGACGCGGAGAAATTCAGTACTTC.

Concerning this clonotype: The junction shows a germline mismatch at one end, possibly a read error. CDR3: CASSPKGLAGTQPGELLF. For the CDR3, the DNA is TGTGCCAGCAGCCCTAAAGGGCTGGCGGGGACCCAACCCGGGGAGCTGTTATTT. The rearrangement uses TRBV5-5 and TRBJ2-2; possibly TRBD2 for D (6 bases). This CDR3 contains 18 residues. Germline CDR1 is SGHKS and CDR2 is YYEKEE (reference sequence).

The table lists this clonotype with a few counts. A much larger clone lies one base from this, so it may be a read error. The chain combines TRBV4-1 with TRBJ1-1; perhaps TRBD1 as D (6 bases). The germline V gene encodes CDR1 MGHRA and CDR2 YSYEKL. CDR3 length equals 17 residues. DNA of the CDR3: TGCGCCAGAAGCCAAGATACGGGTGGAGGGGGGAACACTGAAGCTTTCTTT. Amino acid sequence: CARSQDTGGGGNTEAFF.

Details on this clonotype: A read error may produce the germline difference seen at one junction end. The chain uses TRBV11-2 and TRBJ2-7; 7 nucleotides agree with TRBD1. CDR1 SGHAT and CDR2 FQNNGV come from the germline V gene. The CDR3 covers 13 residues. The CDR3 protein is CVSSADRSYEQHF. The DNA for the CDR3 is TGTGTCAGCAGCGCGGACAGGTCCTATGAGCAGCACTTC.

The gene calls are TRBV28 and TRBJ1-2, with D possibly being TRBD1 (6 bases). Germline CDR1 reads MDHEN; CDR2 reads SYDVKM. CDR3 length: 14 residues. V lost 7 bases, J lost 8 bases, and 20 bases lay in between. The CDR3: CASTIEQGFYGYTF. Written as DNA, the CDR3 is TGTGCCAGCACCATTGAACAGGGTTTCTACGGCTACACCTTC.

This clonotype came up a few times. A read error may be the cause here, since a much bigger clone is one base away. The V gene is TRBV12-3 or TRBV12-4, the J gene TRBJ1-5; tentative D call: TRBD1 (6 bases). Trimming left V 7 bases short and J 2 bases short, with 12 bases between. CDR3 size: 14 residues. In DNA, the CDR3 is TGTGCCAGCAACAGAGGGGGGCGCAATCAGCCCCAGCATTTT. Translation: CASNRGGRNQPQHF.

About this clonotype itself: This likely comes from a read error, as the CDR3 has no conserved phenylalanine or tryptophan at its end. The chain employs TRBV11-2 and TRBJ2-6; 7 bases fit TRBD1. The germline gives CDR1 SGHAT, CDR2 FQNNGV. CDR3 length: 19 residues. The CDR3 is CASSSPRGRGGSGVNALTL. The CDR3 DNA follows: TGTGCCAGCAGCTCCCCGAGGGGAAGAGGGGGCTCTGGGGTCAACGCCCTGACTTTA.

Concerning this clonotype itself: Germline is not matched at one junction end, which may reflect a read error. The CDR3 DNA is TGCGCCAGTAGCCAAGTCGGGACTTCGAACACAGGGGAGCTGTTTTTT. This sequence encodes CASSQVGTSNTGELFF. The V call is TRBV4-1, the J call TRBJ2-2; weak D call: TRBD2 (6 bases). This CDR3 has 16 amino acids. CDR1 is MGHRA and CDR2 is YSYEKL in the germline V gene.

This chain links TRBV29-1 with TRBJ1-1, with D perhaps TRBD1 (6 bases). Trimming took 6 bases from V and 11 from J, leaving 25 bases between them. The CDR3 consists of 14 residues. Germline V gene lookup returns CDR1 SQVTM and CDR2 ANQGSEA. CDR3 sequence reads: CSVPTVRGGRWAFF. CDR3 nucleotide sequence: TGCAGCGTGCCGACGGTAAGGGGGGGGCGCTGGGCTTTCTTT.

A remark on this clonotype: Being one base from a much bigger clone, this may be a read error. The rearrangement links TRBV20-1 to TRBJ1-1, with TRBD1 identical over 9 bases. The CDR3 length is 13 residues. Germline V gene lookup returns CDR1 DFQATT and CDR2 SNEGSKA (reference sequence). CDR3 sequence: CRMKQGASTEVFF. The CDR3 nucleotides are TGCAGGATGAAACAGGGGGCGAGCACTGAAGTTTTCTTT.

The V and J genes are TRBV6-2 or TRBV6-3 and TRBJ2-7; 14 bases fit TRBD2. This CDR3 spans 20 amino acids. V lost 9 bases and J lost 4; bases outside the gene matches: 23. Germline V gene data show CDR1 as MNHEY and CDR2 as SVGEGT. The CDR3 is CASSPRGTSGRSGTRYEQYF. In DNA, the CDR3 is TGTGCCAGTAGTCCACGAGGGACTAGCGGGAGATCAGGCACCCGGTACGAGCAGTACTTC.

For this clonotype: Since a much larger clone is just one base distant, this may be a read error. The gene calls are TRBV5-1 and TRBJ1-5; D is perhaps TRBD1 (5 bases). The CDR3 runs 13 residues. Germline V CDR1 and CDR2: SGHRS, YFSETQ. CDR3 sequence reads: CASSGGMGQPRHF. In DNA, the CDR3 is TGCGCCAGCAGCGGGGGTATGGGTCAGCCCCGGCATTTT.

The V and J genes are TRBV14 and TRBJ1-4; TRBD1 aligns across 7 bases. Germline assignment: CDR1 SGHDN and CDR2 FVKESK. V shed 4 bases and J 3 bases; nucleotides not matched to a gene: 8. The CDR3 covers 16 residues. CDR3 residues: CASSPRSGTANEKLFF. CDR3 DNA: TGTGCCAGCAGCCCCCGATCCGGGACAGCTAATGAAAAACTGTTTTTT. The whole variable domain, filled in from reference TRBV14 and TRBJ1-4, reads EAGVTQFPSHSVIEKGQTVTLRCDPISGHDNLYWYRRVMGKEIKFLLHFVKESKQDESGMPNNRFLAERTGGTYSTLKVQPAELEDSGVYFCASSPRSGTANEKLFFGSGTQLSVL.

Points on this clonotype: A much larger clone lies a single base off, so this may be a read error. The chain carries TRBV4-1 and TRBJ2-7, with 7 positions matching TRBD1. The CDR3 runs to 13 residues. Looked up from germline, CDR1 is MGHRA and CDR2 is YSYEKL. The CDR3 bases are TGCACCAGCAGCCGAGATACAGGGGACGAGCAGTACTTC. This gives the protein CTSSRDTGDEQYF.

About this clonotype: The junction departs from the called germline gene at one end, perhaps through a read error. V and J are TRBV11-2 and TRBJ2-3; D might be TRBD1 (5 bases). This CDR3 is 15 amino acids long. Germline V lookup: CDR1 SGHAT, CDR2 FQNNGV. The CDR3 region has the DNA TGTGTCAGCAGCGCCGGTCAGGGTTTAGCAAAAACGCAGTATTTT. It is translated as CVSSAGQGLAKTQYF.

Remarks on this clonotype: A much larger clone lies a single base off, so this may be a read error. This chain links TRBV5-4 with TRBJ2-5; 7 bases align to TRBD2. In germline, CDR1 is SGHNT, CDR2 YYREEE (reference sequence). Trimming cost V 0 bases and J 2 bases; bases outside gene matches: 4. The CDR3 length is 15 residues. Written as DNA, the CDR3 is TGTGCCAGCAGCTTGGAGCGGGGTTCACAAGAGACCCAGTACTTC. It is translated as CASSLERGSQETQYF.